This section outlines one T cell receptor (beta chain) sequence together with its context. As yet, its antigen is unknown. One junction end does not reproduce the germline sequence, and a read error may be involved. A universal primer site was incorporated via template switching, and the cDNA contained unique molecular identifiers. From the 5' RACE reads, TCRdb called clonotypes with MiXCR, one entry per CDR3 protein. The sample carries 1.5 million or so distinct CDR3 sequences, 32% recorded once. The data were taken from a study of identical twins. Study-wide findings and caveats: Its conclusions, products of cross-sectional statistical analysis, did not come from following the same donors. The more abundant beta clonotypes in cord blood had fewer insertions, and memory repertoires did not show this.

The CDR3 totals 14 residues. Germline CDR1 reads MNHNS; CDR2 reads SASEGT. The receptor was isolated from a newborn girl in good health. J is TRBJ2-1 and V is TRBV6-1; 7 bases line up with TRBD2. The sequenced sample was cord blood. The chain's CDR3 is CASSAGRERNEQLF. The CDR3 coding sequence is TGTGCCAGCAGTGCGGGGCGGGAGCGAAATGAGCAGTTATTC.